This TCR beta chain was documented in a study of OX40 agonist ivuxolimab in advanced cancers. Only one count was recorded for this clone. Its antigen is not identified. Findings and limits, study-wide: Expanded clones belonging to CD8+ T cells outnumbered, on average, those of CD4+.

This CDR3 region has 15 residues. In germline, CDR1 is ENHRY, CDR2 SYGVKD. V lost 10 bases, J lost 7 bases, and 18 bases stayed unmatched. Sequenced by immunoSEQ multiplex PCR; TCRdb stores in-frame clones only, minus some. This table has tens of thousands of clones, 75% to 90% appearing once. The J gene is TRBJ1-2, the V gene TRBV10-3; 7 bases agree with TRBD1. The TCR sequence derives from an adult with an advanced solid tumor such as melanoma, head and neck, liver or kidney cancer. The sequencing here drew on CD4+ or CD8+ T cells sorted from blood, taken in a trial of the OX40 agonist ivuxolimab. In DNA, the CDR3 is TGTGCCAGCAATGCCAGGGGAGGGGGCGCAGGTGGCTACACCTTC. Its protein product is CASNARGGGAGGYTF.